This T cell receptor beta chain was identified during a study of OX40 agonist ivuxolimab in advanced cancers. Across the whole study: An agonistic anti-OX40 (CD134) antibody, ivuxolimab, was used to treat the patients. The dose of intravenous ivuxolimab that patients received every 2 weeks ranged from 0.01 to 10 mg/kg. Study results and limitations: Which antigen the expanded peripheral T cells recognized is unknown.

Sequenced by immunoSEQ multiplex PCR; TCRdb stores in-frame clones only, minus some. Among 60,000 to 100,000 clones listed, about 84% were seen once. On this clone: Antigen unknown.

Unmatched junction bases numbered 8, after V lost 8 bases and J lost 2 bases. Germline CDR1 and CDR2: MNHNS and SASEGT. The CDR3 loop spans 15 amino acids. Peripheral blood came from all dose cohorts at three timepoints. The clonotype comes from an adult with an advanced solid tumor such as melanoma, head and neck, liver or kidney cancer. The sample here was CD4+ or CD8+ T cells sorted from blood, taken in a trial of the OX40 agonist ivuxolimab. The chain is built from TRBV6-1 and TRBJ2-4; 8 bases align to TRBD1. The CDR3 coding sequence is TGTGCCAGCGGACAGGGCGGGTTAACCAAAAACATTCAGTACTTC. Translation: CASGQGGLTKNIQYF.